This record covers a single T cell receptor (beta chain). Its antigen is currently not known. Per-nucleotide qualities are absent, and no much larger clonotype sits a single base away. Receptors were amplified or captured by UMI-ligation and nested PCR. To cover both TRBC1 and TRBC2, the beta constant-region primer consisted of an equimolar mix of two oligonucleotides. Four rounds of PCR were used to amplify ligated cDNA, with nested alpha and beta constant-region primers being used together with the SP2 primer. A single-stranded oligonucleotide bearing the SP2 primer plus a 12-nucleotide UMI was ligated onto the 3' end of the cDNA by T4 RNA ligase 1. The ligation reaction was kept at 16 degrees C for roughly 19-24 hours. To avoid over-amplification, PCR2 was usually performed as a SYBR Green qPCR and halted once a predetermined threshold was reached. Apart from the first purification, every purification step used Agencourt AMPure XP magnetic beads. Libraries were quantified by Qubit and checked on a TapeStation, with a main peak expected near 650 bp. The pooled libraries were sequenced on an Illumina MiSeq using v2 2x251 paired-end kits, which usually yielded roughly 0.85-2.3 million reads per sample. Each sample library was pooled at approximately 3.6 nM, and about 4.5-7.5% PhiX was included to improve cluster recognition. The authors' pipeline ran thus. Decombinator assigned V and J genes to Demultiplexor-processed FASTQ reads by tag matching, allowing a single base-pair mismatch. UMIs were used by Collapsinator to correct both sequencing errors and frequency errors arising from PCR heterogeneity. TCRs were translated and CDR3s were extracted from the conserved cysteine to the FGXG phenylalanine by CDR3Translator, with non-productive sequences being flagged. Gini, Shannon entropy and inverse Simpson indices were calculated on repertoires that had been subsampled to equal numbers of UMI-defined TCRs. Within the linear range, a power law was fitted by maximum likelihood to the distributions of clonotype abundance. On one naive CD8 sample, the pipeline and MIGEC gave similar UMI counts, unique TCR numbers and clonal distributions. In one analysis, naive TCRs also found in any memory subset of the same donor were removed from the naive repertoire. A set of several thousand CMV-associated CDR3 sequences, compiled from VDJdb and a published dataset, was used to search the repertoires. TCRdb itself trimmed the public reads at Q25 with fastp, ran MiXCR and retained productive beta chains. CDR3 protein sequences are deduplicated, and each keeps its most common genes and DNA. None of the V and J calls come from the authors' own analysis; TCRdb made them. The sample has tens of thousands of distinct CDR3 sequences on record, 11% of them singletons. Jointly, the top ten make up roughly 0.13% of the sample.

These data originate in a study of naive and memory T cell subsets (dated by TCRdb to about 2017). Notes on the research overall: Sorted naive and memory T cell subsets from peripheral blood were analyzed in the study using a UMI-based, open-source pipeline for TCR alpha and beta sequencing. RNA was DNase-treated and reverse transcribed with TCR constant-region primers, mostly using SuperScript III. The results of the functional CMV T cell responses matched the IgG serology results in every case.

What the study reported, not specific to this receptor: The repertoire findings for the naive and memory subsets could not be validated, as no ground truth was available. A few larger clonotypes were found in naive repertoires, especially CD8, and these larger clonotypes were possibly memory cells re-expressing CD45RA. A clonotype was defined as a single alpha or beta chain sequence rather than as a paired alpha/beta receptor. In both CD4 and CD8 cells, a rise in Gini index and a fall in Shannon and inverse Simpson diversity were observed from naive through CM, EM and EMRA. TCR abundance followed a power law with an exponent that was different for naive and memory subsets but consistent across the three individuals. RNA-based TCR counts may be affected by expression changes linked to T cell activation and differentiation. Following error correction, more than 90% of naive TCR sequences occurred only once, which made naive abundance distributions much steeper than those of memory subsets.

From the second PCR step on, the TCR alpha and beta chain libraries were amplified in separate reactions. CMV status of each donor was established by measuring IFNgamma production from CD4+ T cells after fresh PBMCs were stimulated overnight with CMV viral lysate. Using Miltenyi beads, CD4 T cells were first positively selected, and CD8 T cells were then positively selected from the CD4-negative fraction. Cells stained for CD3, CD4, CD8, CD45RA, CD27 and a live/dead dye were sorted on a BD Aria II into four subsets by CD45RA and CD27. A few healthy volunteers provided blood, and each donor's sample was split into CD4 and CD8 T cells and then further divided into four differentiation subsets. Approximately 0.13 L of peripheral blood was drawn per donor, and PBMC were isolated by Ficoll-Paque PLUS density-gradient centrifugation. The sorted cells were lysed in RLT buffer, after which RNA was extracted using a Qiagen RNeasy kit and kept at -80 degrees C.

Measured from the cysteine to the phenylalanine, the CDR3 is 16 residues long. The sequence is cut down to CDR3 DNA, 48 bases in frame from base 1. CDR1 is given as SNHLY and CDR2 as FYNNEI, both from the germline V gene. Relative to germline, V is 7 bases shorter and J is 0 bases shorter, with 16 bases between their ends. Sequenced: naive CD4+ T cells from blood. The cell subset or site label of this sample denotes: naive T cells, CD45RA high CD27+. The sequence joins TRBV2 to TRBJ1-5, with a weak D call of TRBD1 (5 bases match). The TCR was taken from a human donor in good health. The CDR3 protein sequence reads: CASKFDRKNSNQPQHF. The sequenced DNA is TGTGCCAGCAAGTTCGACAGAAAAAATAGCAATCAGCCCCAGCATTTT.